The 23 T cell receptor beta chains below were found in one sample sequenced in a study of prognosis after radiotherapy for stage I lung cancer. The authors amplified TCR beta CDR3 from genomic DNA using two-round multiplex PCR. Primers were specific to each TRBV and TRBJ gene in first-round PCR. From the multiplex PCR reads, TCRdb called clonotypes with MiXCR, one entry per CDR3 protein. The table lists 11,000 to 15,000 distinct CDR3 sequences, just under 30% of them singletons, with under 15% in the top ten. The sequenced sample was PBMCs, obtained before or after stereotactic body radiation therapy (not recorded which). The source is a donor of 50 years or more with non-small cell lung cancer.

Within the sample, this clonotype is medium-sized (0.01 to 0.1%). The rearrangement uses TRBV6-5 and TRBJ2-7; 8 nucleotides align to TRBD2. Germline values: CDR1 MNHEY, CDR2 SVGAGI. The CDR3 is 15 amino acids. V shed 0 bases and J 5 bases; nucleotides not matched to a gene: 6. The DNA of the CDR3 is TGTGCCAGCAGTTACTCGGCCAGCGGGAGAGACGAGCAGTACTTC. Protein: CASSYSASGRDEQYF.

This clonotype was counted between two and nine times. The conserved final phenylalanine or tryptophan is absent from the CDR3, which likely points to a read error. The V and J genes are TRBV18 and TRBJ1-1; 8 bases align to TRBD1. Germline V gene data show CDR1 as KGHSH and CDR2 as LQKENI. The CDR3 sequence is 16 residues long. V lost 2 bases, J lost 4 bases, and 9 bases stayed unmatched. CDR3 loop: CASSPEPDRVVTEAFL. The CDR3 nucleotides are TGTGCCAGCTCACCAGAACCGGACAGGGTCGTCACTGAAGCTTTCCTT.

Relative to its sample, this clonotype is medium-sized. The chain carries TRBV20-1 and TRBJ2-5; no definite D call. The V gene's germline CDR1 is DFQATT and CDR2 SNEGSKA (reference sequence). V shed 7 bases and J shed 5 bases, with 8 bases lying between them. This CDR3 region has 10 residues. The CDR3 sequence is CSEGGETQYF. The CDR3 nucleotides are TGCAGTGAGGGTGGTGAGACCCAGTACTTC.

This clonotype has just a few counts. This is likely an artifact of a read error, given a far larger clone one base away. The V gene is TRBV7-9, the J gene TRBJ1-1, with 9 bases matching TRBD1. Per the germline V gene, CDR1 is SEHNR and CDR2 is FQNEAQ (reference sequence). The trim removed 7 bases at V and 4 bases at J, leaving 7 bases unmatched. The CDR3 has 14 residues. The CDR3 DNA follows: TGTGCCAGCATCGCAAACAGGGGGCCCACTGAAGCTTTCTTT. It specifies CASIANRGPTEAFF.

By share of the sample, this clonotype is medium-sized. In nucleotides, the CDR3 is TGCAGTGCTAGAGAGGGGCTTAGGGGAAGCTCCTACGAGCAGTACTTC. Translation: CSAREGLRGSSYEQYF. The genes are TRBV20-1 and TRBJ2-7; TRBD1 might be the D (5 bases). With 0 bases removed from V and 0 bases from J, the gap between germline ends came to 15 bases. There are 16 residues in the CDR3. Germline values: CDR1 DFQATT, CDR2 SNEGSKA (reference sequence).

This clonotype appeared many times. The V gene is TRBV20-1, the J gene TRBJ1-2, with D unclear. The CDR3 runs to 12 residues. Germline-derived CDR1 and CDR2 are DFQATT and SNEGSKA (reference sequence). Trimming cost V 0 bases and J 3 bases, with 5 bases left between them. CDR3 protein: CSARDPHYGYTF. The CDR3, as DNA: TGCAGTGCTAGAGATCCGCACTATGGCTACACCTTC.

This clonotype was detected many times. The chain has TRBV18 and TRBJ1-2, with D tentatively TRBD1 (5 bases). Trimming left V 3 bases short and J 4 bases short, with 12 bases between. The CDR3 loop spans 14 amino acids. Germline-derived CDR1 and CDR2 are KGHSH and LQKENI. The CDR3 sequence is CASSPGRATYGYTF. CDR3 coding DNA: TGTGCCAGCTCACCCGGCAGGGCGACCTATGGCTACACCTTC.

As regards this clonotype: In this CDR3 the conserved last residue, phenylalanine or tryptophan, is missing, so a read error is likely. This chain connects TRBV5-1 to TRBJ2-7; either TRBD1 or TRBD2 may supply D (6 bases each). Trimming took off 0 bases at V and 3 bases at J, with 13 bases between the two ends. The CDR3 is 15 amino acids. Germline CDR1 and CDR2: SGHRS and YFSETQ. The CDR3 here is CASSLGGTWGYEQYL. The CDR3 nucleotides are TGCGCCAGCAGCTTGGGCGGGACATGGGGCTACGAGCAGTACTTA.

In this sample, this clonotype turned up many times. V gene TRBV7-8 combines with J gene TRBJ1-5, with no clear D. This CDR3 contains 12 residues. The germline V gene encodes CDR1 SGHVS and CDR2 FQNEAQ. The germline V and J ends were trimmed by 3 bases and 3 bases, with 3 bases remaining between them. In DNA, the CDR3 is TGTGCCAGCAGCTTTGACAATCAGCCCCAGCATTTT. This translates into CASSFDNQPQHF.

There are many counts of this clonotype. V is TRBV3-1 and J is TRBJ1-2; tentatively, D is TRBD1 (5 bases). CDR3 length equals 15 residues. Trimming left V 0 bases short and J 2 bases short, with 10 bases between. Germline lookup yields CDR1 LGHDT and CDR2 YNNKEL (reference sequence). CDR3 coding DNA: TGTGCCAGCAGCCAAGAGGGAACAGGAAACTATGGCTACACCTTC. Translating gives CASSQEGTGNYGYTF.

This clonotype was seen a single time. One junction end does not reproduce the germline sequence, and a read error may be involved. This chain links TRBV6-1 with TRBJ1-1, with 10 bases that match TRBD1. Germline V gives CDR1 MNHNS, CDR2 SASEGT. This CDR3 has 16 residues. CDR3 nucleotide sequence: TGTGCCAGCATTAAACTTCCGGGACAGGGGATAACTGAAGATTTATTT. Encoded protein: CASIKLPGQGITEDLF.

This clonotype showed up many times. The V and J genes are TRBV20-1 and TRBJ2-7, with 9 bases fitting TRBD1. Germline V gene data show CDR1 as DFQATT and CDR2 as SNEGSKA (reference sequence). The CDR3 runs 14 residues. Trimming took 4 bases from V and 2 from J; bases not matched to a gene: 6. The CDR3 loop reads CSAISDRGAYEQYF. The CDR3 DNA is TGCAGTGCTATAAGTGACAGGGGGGCCTACGAGCAGTACTTC.

This sequence joins TRBV12-3 or TRBV12-4 and TRBJ2-7, with 9 bases fitting TRBD2. Germline trimming cut 6 bases from V and 2 bases from J; bases unmatched to any gene: 2. The CDR3 loop spans 13 amino acids. The chain's CDR3 is CASRPSGAYEQYF. The CDR3 coding sequence is TGTGCCAGCAGACCTAGCGGGGCCTACGAGCAGTACTTC.

The sample holds many counts of this clonotype. The V gene is TRBV6-2 or TRBV6-3, the J gene TRBJ1-2, with TRBD1 matching over 7 bases. The germline gives CDR1 MNHEY, CDR2 SVGEGT. Trimming cost V 7 bases and J 2 bases; bases outside gene matches: 7. This CDR3 region has 14 residues. CDR3 nucleotides: TGTGCCAGCATTCCCGGGACAGCAAACTATGGCTACACCTTC. This translates into CASIPGTANYGYTF.

About this clonotype itself: Given a far larger clone just one base away, this is likely a sequencing read error. DNA for the CDR3: TGTGCCAGCAGTTTGGACCCCCAGATACCTGGAAGCACCATATATTTT. It specifies CASSLDPQIPGSTIYF. The chain couples TRBV6-2 or TRBV6-3 to TRBJ1-3, with D hard to call. The germline gives CDR1 MNHEY, CDR2 SVGEGT. This CDR3 spans 16 amino acids.

This clonotype is categorized as medium-sized. The chain couples TRBV28 to TRBJ1-3, with TRBD1 as a possible D gene (6 bases). The germline CDR1 and CDR2 sequences are MDHEN and SYDVKM. V lost 2 bases and J 2 bases, leaving 10 bases between the germline ends. This CDR3 is 15 amino acids long. The CDR3 reads CASSLGDNAGNTIYF. CDR3 nucleotides: TGTGCCAGCAGTTTAGGGGACAACGCTGGAAACACCATATATTTT.

As for this clonotype: Relative to the germline gene, one junction end is altered; a read error may explain this. The chain links TRBV5-1 to TRBJ1-1; 8 positions agree with TRBD1. Germline CDR1 SGHRS, CDR2 YFSETQ. This CDR3 is built from 11 residues. DNA for the CDR3: TGCCCCAGCAGGGGACAGGTCGAAGCTTTCTTT. Protein: CPSRGQVEAFF.

In its sample, this clonotype ranks as medium-sized (0.01 to 0.1%). The rearrangement uses TRBV6-1 and TRBJ1-6, with D unresolved. Germline CDR1 is MNHNS and CDR2 is SASEGT. The CDR3 sequence is 12 residues long. V was trimmed by 4 bases and J by 6 bases, leaving 4 bases between them. The CDR3 DNA sequence: TGTGCCAGCAGTGGCAGTAATTCACCCCTCCACTTT. The encoded protein is CASSGSNSPLHF.

Regarding this clonotype: One junction end does not reproduce the germline sequence, and a read error may be involved. This sequence joins TRBV28 and TRBJ2-7; D is unclear. CDR3 size: 12 residues. Germline CDR1 MDHEN, CDR2 SYDVKM. CDR3 sequence (DNA): TGTGCCAGCAGCCAACAGCACTACGAGCATCACTTC. This codes for CASSQQHYEHHF.

This clonotype came up many times. V and J are TRBV7-8 and TRBJ2-5; 10 bases agree with TRBD1. CDR1 is SGHVS and CDR2 is FQNEAQ in the germline V gene. The CDR3 extends over 17 amino acids. V shed 5 bases and J 4 bases; nucleotides not matched to a gene: 13. In DNA, the CDR3 is TGTGCCAGCAGCGGGGTCGGACGGGACAGGGGAGGAGAGACCCAGTACTTC. It specifies CASSGVGRDRGGETQYF.

This clonotype has at least ten counts. The V call is TRBV5-8, the J call TRBJ2-1, with 13 nucleotides matching TRBD2. Germline CDR1 and CDR2: SGHTS and YDEGEE. This CDR3 comprises 20 residues. Losses at the gene ends were 0 bases for V and 0 bases for J; bases not matched to a gene: 9. CDR3 region: CASSLVGLAGLASSYNEQFF. DNA of the CDR3: TGTGCCAGCAGCTTGGTGGGACTAGCGGGACTCGCGAGCTCCTACAATGAGCAGTTCTTC.

For this clonotype: A far more abundant clone sits one base away, making this likely a read error. The V gene is TRBV11-2, the J gene TRBJ2-7; 9 bases fit TRBD1. V was pared by 3 bases and J by 3 bases, with 12 bases of the junction left unmatched. Germline V gene lookup returns CDR1 SGHAT and CDR2 FQNNGV. The CDR3 has 17 amino acids. CDR3 region: CASSFELGTGNYYEQYF. CDR3 in DNA: TGTGCCAGCAGCTTTGAACTCGGGACAGGGAATTACTACGAGCAGTACTTC. The entire variable domain, with the rest obtained from reference TRBV11-2 and TRBJ2-7, is as follows: EAGVAQSPRYKIIEKRQSVAFWCNPISGHATLYWYQQILGQGPKLLIQFQNNGVVDDSQLPKDRFSAERLKGVDSTLKIQPAKLEDSAVYLCASSFELGTGNYYEQYFGPGTRLTVT.

This clonotype was counted ten times or more. V is TRBV5-1 and J is TRBJ1-2; D not resolved. The CDR3 is 13 amino acids. The germline CDR1 and CDR2 sequences are SGHRS and YFSETQ. V lost 0 bases and J 5 bases, leaving 8 bases between the germline ends. CDR3 bases: TGCGCCAGCAGCTTGGATACGGCGTATGGCTACACCTTC. Its protein product is CASSLDTAYGYTF.